This is a list of T cell receptor beta chains from one sample in a study of shared clonotypes between healthy human individuals. This table comes from immunoSEQ multiplex PCR, and its TCRdb copy is limited to in-frame clones, with some not included. The repertoire consists of approximately 2,000,000 clones, with roughly 90% occurring once and the leading ten covering 0.37%. Sequencing input: naive CD4+ T cells from PBMCs. These receptors came from a man younger than 35 in good health. Some clones in this sample may be carry-over from other donors' samples. The CDR3 runs from the conserved cysteine through the conserved F or W. Each record gives: D gene, V gene, J gene, clone size, CDR3 DNA, CDR3 protein. A D gene is named only where the DNA matches it firmly. Some rows have no size entry. The others give once, few or many, or a class for an expanded clone.

TRBD1	TRBV7-2	TRBJ2-7	.	TGTGCCAGCAGCTTACGGGGACAGCCCTCCTACGAGCAGTACTTC	CASSLRGQPSYEQYF
TRBD2	TRBV28	TRBJ2-7	once	TGTGCCAGCAGTGTGTCTAGCGGGAGGGCCTCCGGGCACGAGCAGTACTTC	CASSVSSGRASGHEQYF
.	TRBV11-3	TRBJ1-3	.	TGTGCCAGCAGCGCCTCACAGGGAAACACCATATATTTT	CASSASQGNTIYF
TRBD2	TRBV11-3	TRBJ2-1	.	TGTGCCAGCGGGGCCCGGGAGGGCAATGAGCAGTTCTTC	CASGAREGNEQFF
TRBD1	TRBV5-8	TRBJ2-2	.	TGTGCCAGCAGCTTAGGGACAGGGGGCCTGTATCCCGGGGAGCTGTTTTTT	CASSLGTGGLYPGELFF
TRBD2	TRBV30	TRBJ2-7	.	TGTGCCTGGAGTTCGGGGGGGCCCTACGAGCAGTACTTC	CAWSSGGPYEQYF
TRBD1	TRBV28	TRBJ2-5	.	TGTGCCAGCAGTCAGGGACAGGGAAGGGAGACCCAGTACTTC	CASSQGQGRETQYF
TRBD1	TRBV18	TRBJ1-4	.	TGTGCCAGCTCACCCAGACAGGGAGGGAATGAAAAACTGTTTTTT	CASSPRQGGNEKLFF
TRBD1	TRBV5-1	TRBJ1-1	few	TGCGCCAGCAGCTTGGATCCAGGGGGTCGAACTGAAGCTTTCTTT	CASSLDPGGRTEAFF
TRBD1	TRBV28	TRBJ1-2	.	TGTGCCAGCAGGTCACAGGGACAGCCCTATGGCTACACCTTC	CASRSQGQPYGYTF
TRBD1	TRBV6-1	TRBJ1-1	.	TGTGCCAGCAGTGAAAACAGGGGGAACACTGAAGCTTTCTTT	CASSENRGNTEAFF
TRBD1	TRBV14	TRBJ1-5	.	TGTGCCAGCAGTCAACAGGGGGTCAATCAGCCCCAGCATTTT	CASSQQGVNQPQHF
.	TRBV7-8	TRBJ2-1	once	TGTGCCAGCAGCTTAGCCCCTAGCAATGAGCAGTTCTTC	CASSLAPSNEQFF
.	TRBV5-1	TRBJ2-2	.	TGCGCCAGCAGCTTGTCGGTGGGAGACACCGGGGAGCTGTTTTTT	CASSLSVGDTGELFF
.	TRBV2	TRBJ2-2	.	TGTGCCAGCAACACGGGGCTTTACGGGGAGCTGTTTTTT	CASNTGLYGELFF
TRBD1	TRBV6-5	TRBJ2-2	once	TGTGCCAGCAGTTTAGGACAGGGTCGAGCCGGGGAGCTGTTTTTT	CASSLGQGRAGELFF
.	TRBV5-4	TRBJ1-2	.	TGTGCCAGCAGCATAGAGGCTAACTATGGCTACACCTTC	CASSIEANYGYTF
TRBD2	TRBV28	TRBJ2-5	.	TGTGCCAGCAGTTTGACTAGCGGGAGGGCCGGGGAGACCCAGTACTTC	CASSLTSGRAGETQYF